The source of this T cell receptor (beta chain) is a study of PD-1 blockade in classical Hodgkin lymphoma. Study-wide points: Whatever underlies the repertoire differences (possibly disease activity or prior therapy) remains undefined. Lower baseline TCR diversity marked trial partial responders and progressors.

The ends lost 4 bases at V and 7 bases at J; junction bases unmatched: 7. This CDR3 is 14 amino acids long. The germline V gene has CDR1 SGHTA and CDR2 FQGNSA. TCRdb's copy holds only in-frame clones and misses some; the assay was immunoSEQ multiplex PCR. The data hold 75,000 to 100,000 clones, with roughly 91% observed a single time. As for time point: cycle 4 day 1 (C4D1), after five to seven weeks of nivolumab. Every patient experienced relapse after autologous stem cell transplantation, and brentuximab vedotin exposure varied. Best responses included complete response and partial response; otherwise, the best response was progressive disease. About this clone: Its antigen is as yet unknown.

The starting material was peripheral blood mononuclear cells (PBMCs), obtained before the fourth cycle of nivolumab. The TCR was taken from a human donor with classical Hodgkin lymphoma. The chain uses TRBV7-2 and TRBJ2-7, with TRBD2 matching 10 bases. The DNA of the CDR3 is TGTGCCAGCAGCTCTCTAGCGGGAGTAGGGGAGCAGTACTTC. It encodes CASSSLAGVGEQYF.